These 17 T cell receptor beta chains originate from one sample sequenced in a study of OX40 agonist ivuxolimab in advanced cancers. Measured with immunoSEQ multiplex PCR; TCRdb has only the in-frame clones, and not every one. Counted here are tens of thousands of clones, over 85% occurring once; the ten biggest clones make up 24%. The material sequenced was CD4+ or CD8+ T cells sorted from blood, taken in a trial of the OX40 agonist ivuxolimab. The source is an adult with an advanced solid tumor such as melanoma, head and neck, liver or kidney cancer.

The rearrangement uses TRBV29-1 and TRBJ2-1; 10 bases map to TRBD2. V trimming: 7 bases; J trimming: 8 bases; junction bases outside the gene matches: 11. The CDR3 covers 14 residues. CDR1 SQVTM and CDR2 ANQGSEA come from the germline V gene. Here the CDR3 reads CSADLAGGLDEQFF. In DNA, the CDR3 is TGCAGCGCCGACTTAGCGGGGGGCTTGGATGAGCAGTTCTTC.

Only one count was recorded for this clone. The chain recombines TRBV12-5 with TRBJ2-2, with D possibly matching TRBD1 (6 bases). CDR3 length: 16 amino acids. The germline V gene has CDR1 LGHNT and CDR2 FRNRAP. V was trimmed by 6 bases and J by 7 bases, leaving 21 bases between them. The DNA of the CDR3 is TGTGCTAGTGGCCGCACTGGACAGACGCCTGACGGGGAGCTGTTTTTT. It encodes CASGRTGQTPDGELFF.

The rearrangement links TRBV19 to TRBJ2-3; D is ambiguous. From germline, CDR1 is LNHDA and CDR2 SQIVND (reference sequence). The CDR3 is made up of 13 amino acids. The ends were cut back, 0 bases at V and 2 bases at J, with 3 bases in the middle. CDR3 DNA sequence: TGTGCCAGTAGTATAGACCCCACAGATACGCAGTATTTT. It codes for CASSIDPTDTQYF.

J is TRBJ1-3 and V is TRBV5-8; D gene ambiguous. This CDR3 has 15 amino acids. V was shortened by 6 bases and J by 4 bases, with 17 bases between the two germline ends. Germline V gives CDR1 SGHTS, CDR2 YDEGEE. This CDR3 reads CASTLRAGSGNTIYF. Here the CDR3 DNA reads TGTGCCAGCACCCTGAGAGCGGGTTCAGGAAACACCATATATTTT.

The chain has TRBV11-1 and TRBJ2-2; TRBD1 is a possible D gene (8 bases). Trimming took 5 bases from V and 3 from J, leaving 16 bases between them. Germline V gene lookup returns CDR1 SGHAT and CDR2 FQDESV (reference sequence). CDR3 length: 16 amino acids. The CDR3 region has the DNA TGTGCCAGCAGCGGAGCGGGACAGGAATACACCGGGGAGCTGTTTTTT. It translates to CASSGAGQEYTGELFF.

This sequence joins TRBV29-1 and TRBJ2-7; TRBD2 is a possible D gene (6 bases). CDR3 length: 14 amino acids. The V gene's germline CDR1 is SQVTM and CDR2 ANQGSEA. The V gene lost 3 bases and the J gene lost 4 bases, with 16 bases spanning the gap. CDR3 DNA: TGCAGCGTTGAGGGACTCGGGGGAGCTTACGAGCAGTACTTC. Translated: CSVEGLGGAYEQYF.

CDR3 protein: CASSETGSSYEQYF. The CDR3 DNA reads TGTGCCAGCAGTGAAACAGGGAGCTCCTACGAGCAGTACTTC. The chain uses TRBV2 and TRBJ2-7; perhaps TRBD1 as D (6 bases). Deletions cut 2 bases from V and 0 bases from J, with 8 bases between. The CDR3 is made up of 14 amino acids. Germline values: CDR1 SNHLY, CDR2 FYNNEI.

The J gene is TRBJ2-1, the V gene TRBV7-9, with D maybe TRBD1 (6 bases). Trimming pared 10 bases from V and 9 bases from J, leaving 19 bases between. The CDR3 consists of 13 residues. Germline assignment: CDR1 SEHNR and CDR2 FQNEAQ (reference sequence). The CDR3 DNA sequence: TGTGCCACCCCAGGGGAGAGAGGAATTGAGCAGTTCTTC. Amino acid sequence: CATPGERGIEQFF.

This clone was counted a few times. This chain links TRBV7-6 with TRBJ2-7; unclear D gene. CDR1 SGHVS and CDR2 FNYEAQ come from the germline V gene. The CDR3 spans 15 residues. V dropped 1 base and J dropped 0 bases, with 10 bases sitting between them. The CDR3, as DNA: TGTGCCAGCAGCTTAGAATCCGGATCCTCCTACGAGCAGTACTTC. It translates to CASSLESGSSYEQYF.

The rearrangement uses TRBV11-2 and TRBJ2-5; D gene unclear. Germline CDR1 reads SGHAT; CDR2 reads FQNNGV. The ends were cut back, 0 bases at V and 3 bases at J, with 11 bases in the middle. The CDR3 extends over 15 amino acids. In nucleotides, the CDR3 is TGTGCCAGCAGCTTAGATAGGAGTTGGGAAGAGACCCAGTACTTC. As protein: CASSLDRSWEETQYF.

Judged by abundance, this clone is medium-sized. The chain couples TRBV9 to TRBJ2-5, with D tentatively TRBD1 (5 bases). V lost 4 bases and J lost 4, with 14 bases in between. The CDR3 spans 14 residues. Germline V CDR1 and CDR2: SGDLS, YYNGEE. The CDR3 protein is CASSPNWGVETQYF. In DNA form, the CDR3 reads TGTGCCAGCAGCCCTAATTGGGGCGTAGAGACCCAGTACTTC.

On this clone itself: This sample includes further DNA sequences coding for the same CDR3. V usage is TRBV25-1 and J usage is TRBJ2-5, with D unclear. V lost 2 bases to trimming and J lost 0 bases, with 7 bases between them. This CDR3 comprises 14 residues. CDR1 is MGHDK and CDR2 is SYGVNS in the germline V gene. Written as DNA, the CDR3 is TGTGCCAGCAGTGAAAGAGGCCACCAAGAGACCCAGTACTTC. This translates into CASSERGHQETQYF. The full variable domain, with the rest looked up from reference TRBV25-1 and TRBJ2-5, is EADIYQTPRYLVIGTGKKITLECSQTMGHDKMYWYQQDPGMELHLIHYSYGVNSTEKGDLSSESTVSRIRTEHFPLTLESARPSHTSQYLCASSERGHQETQYFGPGTRLLVL.

V usage is TRBV28 and J usage is TRBJ1-1; D remains ambiguous. CDR3 length: 12 amino acids. Germline CDR1 MDHEN, CDR2 SYDVKM. The ends were cut back, 5 bases at V and 2 bases at J, with 6 bases in the middle. CDR3 loop: CASSKFNTEAFF. The CDR3, as DNA: TGTGCCAGCAGTAAATTTAACACTGAAGCTTTCTTT.

The genes are TRBV6-5 and TRBJ2-1; the D gene is possibly TRBD2 (6 bases). V was pared by 2 bases and J by 2 bases, with 10 bases between. This CDR3 spans 15 amino acids. Germline V gene data show CDR1 as MNHEY and CDR2 as SVGAGI. CDR3 sequence reads: CASSYLSGAYNEQFF. In nucleotides, the CDR3 is TGTGCCAGCAGTTACCTTAGCGGAGCCTACAATGAGCAGTTCTTC.

The sample holds one count of this clone. The V call is TRBV9, the J call TRBJ2-1; possibly TRBD2 for D (5 bases). This CDR3 has 15 residues. The ends were cut back, 0 bases at V and 6 bases at J, with 13 bases in the middle. In germline, CDR1 is SGDLS, CDR2 YYNGEE. The CDR3 DNA follows: TGTGCCAGCAGCGTAGTAGTCGCGGGCGGCAATGAGCAGTTCTTC. This gives the protein CASSVVVAGGNEQFF.

The chain uses TRBV5-3 and TRBJ2-7, with D perhaps matching TRBD1 or TRBD2 (5 bases each). TRBV5-3 is known as an ORF, though its function is uncertain. This CDR3 is 20 amino acids long. V gave up 1 base and J gave up 7 bases, with 33 bases separating them. The CDR3 sequence is CARSLRRVGLGESAMDEQYF. The CDR3 DNA is TGTGCCAGAAGCTTGCGAAGGGTGGGGTTGGGGGAGTCAGCCATGGATGAGCAGTACTTC.

The chain couples TRBV4-3 to TRBJ2-1, with D unclear. The CDR3 sequence is 15 residues long. Trimming took off 1 base at V and 6 bases at J, with 13 bases between the two ends. Germline V gives CDR1 LGHNA, CDR2 YSLEER. DNA for the CDR3: TGCGCCAGCAGCCAAGGCTATCTGGCGGCCAATGAGCAGTTCTTC. It is translated as CASSQGYLAANEQFF.